The 9 T cell receptor beta chains below were found in one sample sequenced in a study of CD8 T cells in Susac syndrome. Reverse transcription used about 0.5 to 1 ug RNA and random hexamers. TCRdb used MiXCR to reprocess the immunoSEQ multiplex PCR reads, holding one entry per CDR3 protein. The sample consists of about 110,000 distinct CDR3 sequences, about 96% of them appearing once. Sequencing input: CD4+ T cells from PBMCs. Receptors originate from a human donor in good health.

This sequence joins TRBV28 and TRBJ2-2, with 7 bases that match TRBD2. V trimming: 5 bases; J trimming: 3 bases; junction bases outside the gene matches: 6. CDR1 is MDHEN, CDR2 SYDVKM, per germline. CDR3 length: 15 amino acids. CDR3: CASSQRDGYTGELFF. CDR3 nucleotides: TGTGCCAGCAGTCAGCGGGACGGATACACCGGGGAGCTGTTTTTT.

The rearrangement uses TRBV4-1 and TRBJ1-4; 9 bases fit TRBD1. The CDR3 sequence is 15 residues long. With V trimmed by 1 base and J by 5 bases, 2 bases remained unmatched. In germline, CDR1 is MGHRA, CDR2 YSYEKL. The CDR3 loop is CASSQVGTGNEKLFF. CDR3 coding DNA: TGCGCCAGCAGCCAAGTCGGGACAGGGAATGAAAAACTGTTTTTT.

The chain has TRBV3-1 and TRBJ2-3; unclear D gene. Deletions cut 5 bases from V and 0 bases from J, with 9 bases between. Germline CDR1 LGHDT, CDR2 YNNKEL (reference sequence). The CDR3 extends over 14 amino acids. CDR3 amino acids: CASSFLLSTDTQYF. CDR3 nucleotide sequence: TGTGCCAGCAGCTTCCTCCTTAGCACAGATACGCAGTATTTT.

The chain combines TRBV4-3 with TRBJ2-2; D ambiguous. The ends were cut back, 3 bases at V and 6 bases at J, with 11 bases in the middle. The germline gives CDR1 LGHNA, CDR2 YSLEER. The CDR3 is 14 amino acids. Here the CDR3 DNA reads TGCGCCAGCAGCCAGGCTGACATCCCCGGGGAGCTGTTTTTT. Amino acids: CASSQADIPGELFF.

V and J are TRBV5-1 and TRBJ2-7; 11 bases line up with TRBD2. The CDR3 length is 16 residues. The germline CDR1 and CDR2 sequences are SGHRS and YFSETQ. V shed 0 bases, J shed 3 bases, and the junction held 5 bases outside the gene matches. CDR3 DNA: TGCGCCAGCAGCTTGGATTCTACTAGCGGGAGCTACGAGCAGTACTTC. Amino acid sequence: CASSLDSTSGSYEQYF. Filled out from reference TRBV5-1 and TRBJ2-7, the complete variable domain reads KAGVTQTPRYLIKTRGQQVTLSCSPISGHRSVSWYQQTPGQGLQFLFEYFSETQRNKGNFPGRFSGRQFSNSRSEMNVSTLELGDSALYLCASSLDSTSGSYEQYFGPGTRLTVT.

V usage is TRBV2 and J usage is TRBJ2-7; no clear D. The CDR3 runs to 15 residues. CDR1 and CDR2 from the germline V gene are SNHLY and FYNNEI. Trimming took off 7 bases at V and 1 base at J, with 17 bases between the two ends. The CDR3 bases are TGTGCCAGCACGCCCAATCGTTCCCCTTCCTACGAGCAGTACTTC. Translation: CASTPNRSPSYEQYF.

The chain is built from TRBV20-1 and TRBJ2-7; 8 bases line up with TRBD1. V lost 1 base to trimming and J lost 5 bases; unmatched junction nucleotides: 22. Looked up from germline, CDR1 is DFQATT and CDR2 is SNEGSKA (reference sequence). The CDR3 length is 19 residues. The CDR3 here is CSARGIGATGTGDFHEQYF. The CDR3 DNA is TGCAGTGCTAGAGGGATCGGAGCTACCGGGACAGGCGATTTCCACGAGCAGTACTTC.

This sequence joins TRBV4-1 and TRBJ2-2; D may be TRBD2 (7 bases). Germline CDR1 is MGHRA and CDR2 is YSYEKL. The CDR3 spans 16 residues. Trimming took 3 bases from V and 6 from J, leaving 17 bases between them. The DNA of the CDR3 is TGCGCCAGCAGCCATCCCCCGAGGGGGGGGGCCGGGGAGCTGTTTTTT. Residues: CASSHPPRGGAGELFF.

This chain links TRBV2 with TRBJ1-4; D not certain. This CDR3 comprises 15 residues. Deletions cut 7 bases from V and 2 bases from J, with 14 bases between. The germline gives CDR1 SNHLY, CDR2 FYNNEI. This chain's CDR3 is CASTFYGETNEKLFF. The DNA of the CDR3 is TGTGCCAGCACCTTTTACGGAGAGACTAATGAAAAACTGTTTTTT.